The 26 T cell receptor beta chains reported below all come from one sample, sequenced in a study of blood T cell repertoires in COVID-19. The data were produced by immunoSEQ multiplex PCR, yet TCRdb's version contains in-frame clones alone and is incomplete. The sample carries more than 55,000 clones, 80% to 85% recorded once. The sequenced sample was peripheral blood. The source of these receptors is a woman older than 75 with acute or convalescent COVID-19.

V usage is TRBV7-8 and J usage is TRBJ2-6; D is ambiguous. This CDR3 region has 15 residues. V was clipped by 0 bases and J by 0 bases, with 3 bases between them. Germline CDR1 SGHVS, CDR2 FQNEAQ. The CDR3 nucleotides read TGTGCCAGCAGCTTAGCACACTCTGGGGCCAACGTCCTGACTTTC. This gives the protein CASSLAHSGANVLTF.

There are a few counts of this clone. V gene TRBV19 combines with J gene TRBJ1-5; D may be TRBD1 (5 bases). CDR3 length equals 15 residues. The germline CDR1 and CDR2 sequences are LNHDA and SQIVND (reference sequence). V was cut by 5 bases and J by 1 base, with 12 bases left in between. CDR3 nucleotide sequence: TGTGCCAGTAGTCTCTCCGACAGCAGCAATCAGCCCCAGCATTTT. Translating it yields CASSLSDSSNQPQHF.

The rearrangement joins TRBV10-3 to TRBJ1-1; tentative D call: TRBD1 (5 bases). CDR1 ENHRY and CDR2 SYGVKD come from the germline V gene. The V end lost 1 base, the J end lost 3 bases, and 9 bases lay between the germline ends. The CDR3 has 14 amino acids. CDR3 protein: CAISEFQGDTEAFF. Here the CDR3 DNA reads TGTGCCATCAGTGAGTTCCAAGGGGACACTGAAGCTTTCTTT.

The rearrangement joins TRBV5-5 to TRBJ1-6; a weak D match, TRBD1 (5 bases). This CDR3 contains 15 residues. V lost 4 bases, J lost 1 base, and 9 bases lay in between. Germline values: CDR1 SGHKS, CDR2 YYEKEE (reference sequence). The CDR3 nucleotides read TGTGCCAGCAGCAGGGGCGATTCCTATAATTCACCCCTCCACTTT. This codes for CASSRGDSYNSPLHF.

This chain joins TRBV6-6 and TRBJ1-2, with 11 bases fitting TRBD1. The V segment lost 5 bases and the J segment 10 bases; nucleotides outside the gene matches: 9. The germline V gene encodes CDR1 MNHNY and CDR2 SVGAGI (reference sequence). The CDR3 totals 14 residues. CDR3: CASSPGTGGMNYTF. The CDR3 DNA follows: TGTGCCAGCAGTCCCGGGACAGGGGGAATGAACTACACCTTC.

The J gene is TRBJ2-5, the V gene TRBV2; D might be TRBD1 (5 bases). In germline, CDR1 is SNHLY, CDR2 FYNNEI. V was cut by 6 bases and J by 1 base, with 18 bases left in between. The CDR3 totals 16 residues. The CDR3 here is CASSRTQGDVQETQYF. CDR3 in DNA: TGTGCCAGCAGCCGAACTCAAGGGGATGTCCAAGAGACCCAGTACTTC. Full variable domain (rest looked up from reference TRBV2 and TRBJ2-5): EPEVTQTPSHQVTQMGQEVILRCVPISNHLYFYWYRQILGQKVEFLVSFYNNEISEKSEIFDDQFSVERPDGSNFTLKIRSTKLEDSAMYFCASSRTQGDVQETQYFGPGTRLLVL.

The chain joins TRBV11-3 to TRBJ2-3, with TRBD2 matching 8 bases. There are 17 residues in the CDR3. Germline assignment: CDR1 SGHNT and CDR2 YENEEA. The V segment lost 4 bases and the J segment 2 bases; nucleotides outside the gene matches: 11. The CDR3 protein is CASSSRGSGGATDTQYF. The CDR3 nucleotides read TGTGCCAGCAGCTCCCGTGGGAGCGGGGGAGCCACAGATACGCAGTATTTT. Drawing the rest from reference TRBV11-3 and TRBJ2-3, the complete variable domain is EAGVVQSPRYKIIEKKQPVAFWCNPISGHNTLYWYLQNLGQGPELLIRYENEEAVDDSQLPKDRFSAERLKGVDSTLKIQPAELGDSAVYLCASSSRGSGGATDTQYFGPGTRLTVL.

CDR3 protein: CACTPGGSGNTIYF. For the CDR3, the DNA is TGTGCCTGTACCCCCGGGGGTTCAGGAAACACCATATATTTT. This chain joins TRBV30 and TRBJ1-3; tentatively, D is TRBD1 (5 bases). V dropped 6 bases and J dropped 4 bases, with 16 bases sitting between them. Germline CDR1 and CDR2: GTSNPN and SVGIG (reference sequence). This CDR3 has 14 residues.

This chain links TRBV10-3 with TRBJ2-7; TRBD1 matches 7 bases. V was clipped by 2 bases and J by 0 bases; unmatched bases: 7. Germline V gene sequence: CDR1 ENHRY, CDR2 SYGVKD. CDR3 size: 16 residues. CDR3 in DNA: TGTGCCATCAGTGAGGGGGCGACAGGGAGCTCCTACGAGCAGTACTTC. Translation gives CAISEGATGSSYEQYF.

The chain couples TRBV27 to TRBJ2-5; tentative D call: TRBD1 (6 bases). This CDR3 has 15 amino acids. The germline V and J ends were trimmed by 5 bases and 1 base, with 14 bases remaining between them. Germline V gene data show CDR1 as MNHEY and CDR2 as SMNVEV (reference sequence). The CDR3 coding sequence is TGTGCCAGCAGTCGGGGAACAGGGTCCCAAGAGACCCAGTACTTC. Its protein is CASSRGTGSQETQYF.

The CDR3 protein is CASSYTYKRPGAFF. CDR3 in DNA: TGTGCCAGCAGTTACACTTACAAGCGCCCTGGAGCTTTCTTT. The chain has TRBV6-5 and TRBJ1-1; no definite D call. Germline CDR1 and CDR2: MNHEY and SVGAGI. Deletions cut 2 bases from V and 10 bases from J, with 17 bases between. The CDR3 spans 14 residues.

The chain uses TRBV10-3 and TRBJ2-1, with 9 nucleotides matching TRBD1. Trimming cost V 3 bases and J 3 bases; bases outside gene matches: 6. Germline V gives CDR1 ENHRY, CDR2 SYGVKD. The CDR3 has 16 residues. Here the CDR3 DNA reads TGTGCCATCAGTGATGCCGGGACAGGGAACTACAATGAGCAGTTCTTC. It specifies CAISDAGTGNYNEQFF.

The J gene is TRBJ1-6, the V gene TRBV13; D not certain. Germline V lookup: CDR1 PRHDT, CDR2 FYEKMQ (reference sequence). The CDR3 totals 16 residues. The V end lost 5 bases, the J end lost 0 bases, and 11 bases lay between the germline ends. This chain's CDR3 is CASSLNTHSYNSPLHF. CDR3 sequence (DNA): TGTGCCAGCAGCCTGAACACCCACTCCTATAATTCACCCCTCCACTTT.

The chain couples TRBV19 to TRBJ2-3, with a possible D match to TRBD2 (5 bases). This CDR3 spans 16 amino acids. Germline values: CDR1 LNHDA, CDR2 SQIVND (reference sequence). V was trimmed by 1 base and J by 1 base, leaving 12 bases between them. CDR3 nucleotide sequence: TGTGCCAGTAGTATAGTACCGGGGATGGGCACAGATACGCAGTATTTT. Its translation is CASSIVPGMGTDTQYF.

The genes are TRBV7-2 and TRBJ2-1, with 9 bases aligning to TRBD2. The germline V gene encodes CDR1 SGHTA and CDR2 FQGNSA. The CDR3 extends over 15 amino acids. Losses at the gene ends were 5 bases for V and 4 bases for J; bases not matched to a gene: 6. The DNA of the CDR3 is TGTGCCAGCAGCCGCGATAGCGGGGGATACAATGAGCAGTTCTTC. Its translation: CASSRDSGGYNEQFF.

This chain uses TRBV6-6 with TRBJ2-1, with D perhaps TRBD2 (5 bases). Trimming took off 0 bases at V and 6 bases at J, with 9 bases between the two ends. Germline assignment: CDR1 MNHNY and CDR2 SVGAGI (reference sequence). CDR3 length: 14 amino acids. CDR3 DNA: TGTGCCAGCAGTTACTCATCGGGGTTCAATGAGCAGTTCTTC. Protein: CASSYSSGFNEQFF.

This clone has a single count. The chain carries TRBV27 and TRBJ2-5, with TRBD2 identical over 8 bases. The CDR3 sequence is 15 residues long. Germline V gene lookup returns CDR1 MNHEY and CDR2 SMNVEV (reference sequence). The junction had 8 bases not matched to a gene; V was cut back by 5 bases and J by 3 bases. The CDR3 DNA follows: TGTGCCAGCAGTCCCTTCGCGGGGGGAAAAGAGACCCAGTACTTC. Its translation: CASSPFAGGKETQYF.

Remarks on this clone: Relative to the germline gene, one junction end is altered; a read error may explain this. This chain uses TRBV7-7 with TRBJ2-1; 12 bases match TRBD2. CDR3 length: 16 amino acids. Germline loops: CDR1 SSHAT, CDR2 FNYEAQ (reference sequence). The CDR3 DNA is TGTGCTAGCAGCGCCCGACTAGCGGGGGCCTTCAATGAGCAGTTCTTC. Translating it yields CASSARLAGAFNEQFF.

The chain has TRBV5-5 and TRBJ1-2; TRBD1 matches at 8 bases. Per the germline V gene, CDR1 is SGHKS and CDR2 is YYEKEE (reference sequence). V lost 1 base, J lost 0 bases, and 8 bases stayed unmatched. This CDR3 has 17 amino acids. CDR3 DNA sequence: TGTGCCAGCAGCTTGAAAGGGACAGGAAACCCTAACTATGGCTACACCTTC. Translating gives CASSLKGTGNPNYGYTF.

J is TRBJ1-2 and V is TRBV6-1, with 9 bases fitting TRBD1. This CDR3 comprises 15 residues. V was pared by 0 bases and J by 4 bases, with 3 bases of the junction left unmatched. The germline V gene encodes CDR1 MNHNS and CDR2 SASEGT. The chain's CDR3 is CASSEAGQGSYGYTF. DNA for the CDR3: TGTGCCAGCAGTGAAGCGGGACAGGGTAGCTATGGCTACACCTTC.

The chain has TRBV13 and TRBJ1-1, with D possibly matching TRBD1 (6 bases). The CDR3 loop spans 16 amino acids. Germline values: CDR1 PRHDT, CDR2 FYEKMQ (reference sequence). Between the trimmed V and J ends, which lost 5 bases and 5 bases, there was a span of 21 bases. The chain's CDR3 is CASSPPRQGWGTEAFF. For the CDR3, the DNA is TGTGCCAGCAGCCCCCCCCGGCAGGGGTGGGGGACTGAAGCTTTCTTT.

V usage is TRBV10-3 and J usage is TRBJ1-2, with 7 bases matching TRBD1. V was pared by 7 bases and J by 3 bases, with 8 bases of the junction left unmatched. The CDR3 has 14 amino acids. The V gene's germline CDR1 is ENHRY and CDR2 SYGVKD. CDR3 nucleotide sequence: TGTGCCATCAATCCGGGACAGAGTTACTATGGCTACACCTTC. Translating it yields CAINPGQSYYGYTF.

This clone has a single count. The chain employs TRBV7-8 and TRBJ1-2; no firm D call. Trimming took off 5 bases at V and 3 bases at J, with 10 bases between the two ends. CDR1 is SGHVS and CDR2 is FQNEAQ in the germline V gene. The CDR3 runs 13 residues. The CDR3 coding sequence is TGTGCCAGCAGCCCCGGGAAGGACTATGGCTACACCTTC. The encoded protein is CASSPGKDYGYTF. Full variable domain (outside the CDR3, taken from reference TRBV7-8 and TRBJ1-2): GAGVSQSPRYKVAKRGQDVALRCDPISGHVSLFWYQQALGQGPEFLTYFQNEAQLDKSGLPSDRFFAERPEGSVSTLKIQRTQQEDSAVYLCASSPGKDYGYTFGSGTRLTVV.

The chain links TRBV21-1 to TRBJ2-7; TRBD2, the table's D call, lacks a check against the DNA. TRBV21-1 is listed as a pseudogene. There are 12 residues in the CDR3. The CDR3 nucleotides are TGTGCCAGCAGCAACCCCCCTAGCGAGCAGTACTTC. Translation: CASSNPPSEQYF.

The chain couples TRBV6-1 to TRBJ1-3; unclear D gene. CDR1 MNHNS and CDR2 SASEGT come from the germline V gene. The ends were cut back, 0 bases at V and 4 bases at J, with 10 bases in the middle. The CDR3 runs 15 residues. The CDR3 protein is CASSEALRLGNTIYF. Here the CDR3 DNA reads TGTGCCAGCAGTGAAGCCCTCAGGTTGGGAAACACCATATATTTT.

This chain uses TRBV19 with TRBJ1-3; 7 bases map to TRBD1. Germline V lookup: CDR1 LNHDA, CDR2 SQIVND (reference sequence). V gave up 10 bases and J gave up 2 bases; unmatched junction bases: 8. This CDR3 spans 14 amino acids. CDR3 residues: CATKEQGTGNTIYF. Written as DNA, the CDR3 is TGTGCCACCAAGGAACAGGGGACTGGAAACACCATATATTTT.